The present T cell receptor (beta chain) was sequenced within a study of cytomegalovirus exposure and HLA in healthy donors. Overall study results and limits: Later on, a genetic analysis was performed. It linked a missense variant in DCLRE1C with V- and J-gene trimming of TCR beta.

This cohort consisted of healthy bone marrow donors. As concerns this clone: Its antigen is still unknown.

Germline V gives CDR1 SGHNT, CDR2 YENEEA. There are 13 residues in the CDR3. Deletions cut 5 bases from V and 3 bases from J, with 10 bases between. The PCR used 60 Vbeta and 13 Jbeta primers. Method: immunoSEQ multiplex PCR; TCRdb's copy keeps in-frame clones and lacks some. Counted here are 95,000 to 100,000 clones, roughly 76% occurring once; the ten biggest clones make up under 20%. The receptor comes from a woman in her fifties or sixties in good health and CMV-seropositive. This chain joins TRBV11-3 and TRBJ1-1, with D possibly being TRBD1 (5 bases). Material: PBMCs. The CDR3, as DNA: TGTGCCAGCAGCCCGGGGGGAGACACTGAAGCTTTCTTT. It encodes CASSPGGDTEAFF.